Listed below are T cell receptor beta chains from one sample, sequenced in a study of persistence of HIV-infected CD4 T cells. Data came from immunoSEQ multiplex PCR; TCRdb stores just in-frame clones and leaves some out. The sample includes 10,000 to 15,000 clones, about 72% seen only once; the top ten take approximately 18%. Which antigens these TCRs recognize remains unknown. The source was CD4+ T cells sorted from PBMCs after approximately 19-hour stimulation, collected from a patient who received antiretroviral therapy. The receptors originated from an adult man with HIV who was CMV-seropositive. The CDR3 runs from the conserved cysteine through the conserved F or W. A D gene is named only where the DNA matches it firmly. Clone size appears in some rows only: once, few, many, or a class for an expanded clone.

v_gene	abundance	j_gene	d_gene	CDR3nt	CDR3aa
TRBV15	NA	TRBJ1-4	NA	TGTGCCACCAATCTGGACAGAGCAACTAATGAAAAACTGTTTTTT	CATNLDRATNEKLFF
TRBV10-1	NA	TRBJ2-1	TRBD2	TGCGCCAGCAGTGAGTCAACCCTAGCGGGTCATGAGCAGTTCTTC	CASSESTLAGHEQFF
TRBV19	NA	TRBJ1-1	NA	TGTGCCAGTAGTTTCAGGAACACTGAAGCTTTCTTT	CASSFRNTEAFF
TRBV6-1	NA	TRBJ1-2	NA	TGTGCCAGCAGTGAAGCCGGGGGGCGGAGTTATTGGTCTGGCTACACCTTC	CASSEAGGRSYWSGYTF
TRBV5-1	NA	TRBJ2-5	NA	TGCGCCAGCAGCCCTACCGGGACGTTAGCGCAAGAGACCCAGTACTTC	CASSPTGTLAQETQYF
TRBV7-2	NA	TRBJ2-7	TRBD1	TGTGCCAGCAGCGAAGCAGGACAGGTTCGGTACGAGCAGTACTTC	CASSEAGQVRYEQYF
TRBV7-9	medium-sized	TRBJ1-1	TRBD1	TGTGCCAGCAGCCGGGACAGAGCCCTGAACACTGAAGCTTTCTTT	CASSRDRALNTEAFF
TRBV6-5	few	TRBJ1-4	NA	TGTGCCAGCAGTTACTCGAGGGTCCCACCTGAAAAACTGTTTTTT	CASSYSRVPPEKLFF
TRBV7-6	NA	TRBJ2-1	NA	TGTGCCAGCAGCTTAGATGGCGGGGCATTCAATGAGCAGTTCTTC	CASSLDGGAFNEQFF
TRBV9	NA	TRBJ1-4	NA	TGTGCCAGCAGCGTCCTCCCGGGTGAAAAACTGTTTTTT	CASSVLPGEKLFF
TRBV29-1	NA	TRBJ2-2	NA	TGCAGCGTTCAGGGTAACGGGGAGCTGTTTTTT	CSVQGNGELFF
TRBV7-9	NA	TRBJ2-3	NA	TGTGCCAGCAGCTGGGACGCAGATACGCAGTATTTT	CASSWDADTQYF
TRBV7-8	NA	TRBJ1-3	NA	TGTGCCAGCAGTTGGACAGTGTCCGGAAACACCATATATTTT	CASSWTVSGNTIYF
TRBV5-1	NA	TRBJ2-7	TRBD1	TGCGCCAGCAGCGAAAGACAGGGTAGCGAGCAGTACTTC	CASSERQGSEQYF
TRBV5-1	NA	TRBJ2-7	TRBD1	TGCGCCAGTCTCCGGGACAGTTACTCCTACGAGCAGTACTTC	CASLRDSYSYEQYF
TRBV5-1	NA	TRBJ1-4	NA	TGCGCCAGCAGCTTGGGACCTCCCTCGGGTGAAAAACTGTTTTTT	CASSLGPPSGEKLFF
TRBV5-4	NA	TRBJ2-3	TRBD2	TGTGCCAGCAGCTTGGCCGCCGGGGGGGCCCCCACAGATACGCAGTATTTT	CASSLAAGGAPTDTQYF
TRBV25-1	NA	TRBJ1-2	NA	TGTGCCAGCAGTCGGACGGGGTACTATGGCTACACCTTC	CASSRTGYYGYTF
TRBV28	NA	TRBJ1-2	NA	TGTGCCAGCAGTTTTTGGGGCTCGAAATATGGCTACACCTTC	CASSFWGSKYGYTF
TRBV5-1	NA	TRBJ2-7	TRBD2	TGCGCCAGCAGTCTTGTCTTAGCGGGACACTTCTACGAGCAGTACTTC	CASSLVLAGHFYEQYF
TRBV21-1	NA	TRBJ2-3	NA	TGTGCCAGCAGCAAAACAGGGGGAATCGGCACAGATACGCAGTATTTT	CASSKTGGIGTDTQYF
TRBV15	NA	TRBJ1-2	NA	TGTGCCACCAGCAGAGATCCGGGGGCAGGGGGCTACACCTTC	CATSRDPGAGGYTF
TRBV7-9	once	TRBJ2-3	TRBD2	TGTGCCAGCAGTAGAGGTAGCGGGGGGTCCACAGATACGCAGTATTTT	CASSRGSGGSTDTQYF
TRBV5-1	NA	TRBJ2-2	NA	TGCGCCAGCAGCTTTGACTCGAACACCGGGGAGCTGTTTTTT	CASSFDSNTGELFF
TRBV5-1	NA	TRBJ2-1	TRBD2	TGCGCCAGCAGTTTGACTAGCGGGTCAAGCCATTTCTCCTACAATGAGCAGTTCTTC	CASSLTSGSSHFSYNEQFF
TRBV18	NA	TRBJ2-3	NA	TGTGCCAGCTCAGCCATGACTAGCACAGATACGCAGTATTTT	CASSAMTSTDTQYF
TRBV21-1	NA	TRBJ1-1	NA	TGTGCCAGCAGTTCGACAGGGGGCCTGAACACTGAAGCTTTCTTT	CASSSTGGLNTEAFF
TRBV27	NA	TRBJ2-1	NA	TGTGCCAGCAGATTCAGGGCGCAACCAACCTACAATGAGCAGTTCTTC	CASRFRAQPTYNEQFF
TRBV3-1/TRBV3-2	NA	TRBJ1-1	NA	TGTGCCAGCAGCCAAGGACAGAAGAACACTGAAGCTTTCTTT	CASSQGQKNTEAFF
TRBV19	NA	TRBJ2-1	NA	TGTGCCAGTAGTATTTCGGCTTGGGATGAGCAGTTCTTC	CASSISAWDEQFF
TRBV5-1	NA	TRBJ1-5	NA	TGCGCCAGCAGCTTGGGTATACAGGGAAACAATCAGCCCCAGCATTTT	CASSLGIQGNNQPQHF
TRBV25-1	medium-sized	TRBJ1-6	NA	TGTGCCAGCAGTGGGACCTCGGGCTATAATTCACCCCTCCACTTT	CASSGTSGYNSPLHF